Below, one T cell receptor beta chain is given with its context. This record belongs to a study of blood T cell repertoires in COVID-19. The CDR3 sequence is 14 residues long. V lost 0 bases to trimming and J lost 1 base, with 6 bases between them. Per germline, CDR1 MGHRA and CDR2 YSYEKL. As processed by the authors: Amplification of reference gene primers provided the estimated nucleated cell counts. Data came from immunoSEQ multiplex PCR; TCRdb stores just in-frame clones and leaves some out. V and J calls and clone size are those listed in that table; D and trimming were worked out from the DNA. The data hold some 170,000 clones, with around 85% observed a single time.

The chain is built from TRBV4-1 and TRBJ1-1; D gene uncertain. The source of this sequence is a man aged 60-69 years with active or convalescent COVID-19. Sequences were obtained from peripheral blood. This chain's CDR3 is CASSQDNRNTEAFF. The CDR3 DNA follows: TGCGCCAGCAGCCAAGATAACAGGAACACTGAAGCTTTCTTT.